This T cell receptor beta chain emerged from a study of T-cell reconstitution after alpha-beta-depleted transplantation in children (dated by TCRdb to the mid-2010s). Turning to the overall study: Using TCR repertoire profiling, the study followed T-cell immune reconstitution in a quantitative way in children after TCRalphabeta/CD19-depleted allogeneic hematopoietic cell transplantation. General conclusions and limits of the study: The apparently early alphabetaT-cell count recovery about two months after transplant was reportedly dependent on only several hundred rapidly expanded clones derived from non-depleted graft cells. In some patients, high TCRbeta diversity at day 60 was attributed to recipient T cells and intrathymic progenitors that had survived conditioning. Over subsequent months, a decline in hyperexpanded clone frequencies was noted, and after one year, T-cell counts and TCRbeta diversity were mostly ascribed to newly produced T cells.

The sample's treatment or condition label, in plain terms: allogeneic hematopoietic cell transplantation with graft depleted of TCRalphabeta T cells and CD19 B cells. TCRalphabeta/CD19-depleted allogeneic hematopoietic cell grafts were given to the transplant recipients, all of whom were children. In this sample, this clonotype turned up many times. The antigen it recognizes is unknown. The sample holds no much larger clone one base away, and base qualities are not on file. From cysteine to phenylalanine, the CDR3 is 15 amino acids long. The read is trimmed to its CDR3 DNA, 45 bases read in frame from base 1. V and J are trimmed by 5 bases and 2 bases, and the gene matches miss 8 bases of the junction. The germline V gene encodes CDR1 SGHDT and CDR2 YYEEEE. The protocol used for the library was PCR. Data came from an Illumina HiSeq 2500. TCR libraries were prepared with molecular barcoding, using unique molecular identifiers to normalize TCRbeta repertoire quantification. Clones were called with MiXCR by TCRdb after fastp trimmed the public reads at Q25, and only in-frame beta chains were retained. Here each entry gathers all rows of one CDR3 protein and keeps the most common genes and DNA. Within this sample are roughly 500,000 distinct CDR3 sequences, with 10% to 13% of them counted one time only. The ten largest clonotypes hold 2% to 2.5% of the sample.

The source material was PBMCs, sampled before TCRalphabeta/CD19-depleted stem cell transplant. This chain joins TRBV5-6 to TRBJ2-3, with TRBD1 identical over 7 junction bases. This receptor was obtained from a child aged 2 to 15 with inherited bone marrow failure, due to receive a stem cell transplant. The CDR3 region: CASSRDRFYTDTQYF. The nucleotide sequence is given as TGTGCCAGCAGTCGGGACAGATTTTACACAGATACGCAGTATTTT.